The text below deals with one TCR beta chain. Sequenced by immunoSEQ multiplex PCR; TCRdb stores in-frame clones only, minus some. The sample carries a few hundred thousand clones, over 65% recorded once. J lost 8 bases, V lost 2 bases, and 9 bases had no gene match. This CDR3 spans 15 amino acids. Germline-derived CDR1 and CDR2 are MDHEN and SYDVKM. The source of the sample is a study of shared clonotypes between healthy human individuals. The gene calls are TRBV28 and TRBJ1-1, with 9 bases matching TRBD1. The receptor was derived from a man in his thirties or forties in good health. The sample was memory CD4+ T cells sorted from blood. Subset: CD45RA-negative fraction. The CDR3 nucleotides read TGTGCCAGCAGTTTACTCCCTGGGACAGGGTACGAAGCTTTCTTT. This translates into CASSLLPGTGYEAFF.